The present T cell receptor (beta chain) was sequenced within a study of CD8 T cells in Susac syndrome. Whole-study context: When blood was drawn, the patients with Susac syndrome were therapy-naive, on corticosteroids, or on intravenous immunoglobulin alone.

Fulfillment of recently defined diagnostic criteria for definite or probable disease was shown by the patients with Susac syndrome. Negative isolation was applied to CD8+ and CD4+ T cells, and FACS enrichment was applied to TEMRA cells. Random hexamers served to reverse transcribe roughly 0.5 to 1 ug RNA. Amplification of the TCR beta CDR3 was carried out by immunoSEQ multiplex PCR, which spanned a total of 54 Vbeta and 13 Jbeta segments. One entry per CDR3 protein results from TCRdb running MiXCR on the immunoSEQ multiplex PCR reads. Found here are under 200,000 distinct CDR3 sequences, around 95% of them singletons; the top ten hold approximately 0.098%. Trimming cost V 4 bases and J 0 bases, with 9 bases left between them. The CDR3 has 14 amino acids. Germline V gene data show CDR1 as LGHNT and CDR2 as FRNRAP.

The TCR originated in a human donor with Susac syndrome. The sample comprised CD4+ T cells from PBMCs. The chain couples TRBV12-5 to TRBJ1-1; D gene ambiguous. The CDR3 protein is CASGWVGLNTEAFF. The CDR3 DNA reads as TGTGCTAGTGGTTGGGTCGGACTGAACACTGAAGCTTTCTTT.